Below, 27 T cell receptor beta chains from the same sample are listed, as sequenced in a study of blood T cell repertoires in COVID-19. The data were produced by immunoSEQ multiplex PCR, yet TCRdb's version contains in-frame clones alone and is incomplete. Here the sample spans some 150,000 clones, about 84% being singletons. The material sequenced was peripheral blood. The receptors originated from a man between 60 and 75 years old with active or convalescent COVID-19.

J is TRBJ2-3 and V is TRBV4-1; no clear D. The CDR3 is 18 residues long. V shed 0 bases and J shed 0 bases, with 16 bases lying between them. The germline V gene encodes CDR1 MGHRA and CDR2 YSYEKL. CDR3 sequence: CASSQDGRSALSTDTQYF. The CDR3 region has the DNA TGCGCCAGCAGCCAAGATGGGCGCTCGGCCTTAAGCACAGATACGCAGTATTTT.

The V and J genes are TRBV6-5 and TRBJ1-6, with 7 bases that match TRBD1. CDR1 and CDR2 from the germline V gene are MNHEY and SVGAGI. This CDR3 spans 16 amino acids. Trimming cost V 4 bases and J 5 bases; bases outside gene matches: 8. CDR3 region: CASSFLTGSNNSPLHF. The CDR3 DNA sequence: TGTGCCAGCAGTTTCCTGACAGGGAGCAATAATTCACCCCTCCACTTT.

The chain recombines TRBV3-1 (or the pseudogene TRBV3-2) with TRBJ1-1, with D possibly being TRBD1 (6 bases). V shed 1 base and J shed 6 bases, with 9 bases lying between them. CDR3 length equals 13 residues. Germline V CDR1 and CDR2: LGHDT, YNNKEL (reference sequence). In nucleotides, the CDR3 is TGTGCCAGCAGCCAAGGGGGGCAGTCTGAAGCTTTCTTT. Protein product: CASSQGGQSEAFF.

The rearrangement uses TRBV24-1 and TRBJ2-5, with D possibly TRBD2 on 5 matching bases. Trimming pared 1 base from V and 1 base from J, leaving 15 bases between. The germline gives CDR1 KGHDR, CDR2 SFDVKD. The CDR3 has 17 residues. The CDR3 is CATSDFGGNSIQETQYF. The DNA for the CDR3 is TGTGCCACCAGTGATTTCGGAGGAAATAGTATCCAAGAGACCCAGTACTTC.

This chain uses TRBV29-1 with TRBJ1-1, with 9 positions matching TRBD1. J gave up 5 bases and V 7 bases, and 5 bases lay outside the gene matches. CDR3 size: 12 residues. Germline V gene data show CDR1 as SQVTM and CDR2 as ANQGSEA. The chain's CDR3 is CSGGQGVTEAFF. CDR3 DNA sequence: TGCAGCGGGGGACAGGGTGTAACTGAAGCTTTCTTT.

V usage is TRBV5-1 and J usage is TRBJ2-7, with TRBD2 identical over 13 bases. The CDR3 is 16 amino acids. V shed 3 bases, J shed 6 bases, and the junction held 9 bases outside the gene matches. CDR1 SGHRS and CDR2 YFSETQ come from the germline V gene. CDR3 DNA sequence: TGCGCCAGCAGCTCCTGGACTAGCGGGAGTAAAGGCGAGCAGTACTTC. It specifies CASSSWTSGSKGEQYF.

The chain combines TRBV3-1 (or the pseudogene TRBV3-2) with TRBJ1-2; D call uncertain. There are 12 residues in the CDR3. Trimming left V 4 bases short and J 1 base short, with 4 bases between. Germline-derived CDR1 and CDR2 are LGHDT and YNNKEL (reference sequence). This CDR3 is CASSPNNYGYTF. DNA for the CDR3: TGTGCCAGCAGCCCAAATAACTATGGCTACACCTTC.

The chain carries TRBV27 and TRBJ1-2, with 8 nucleotides matching TRBD1. The V and J ends lost 5 bases and 4 bases, in that order; junction bases with no gene match: 3. The CDR3 is 13 residues long. CDR1 is MNHEY and CDR2 is SMNVEV in the germline V gene (reference sequence). DNA for the CDR3: TGTGCCAGCAGTGGACAGGGTACCTATGGCTACACCTTC. Encoded protein: CASSGQGTYGYTF.

The chain carries TRBV5-1 and TRBJ2-3; possible D gene TRBD1, 6 bases. With 3 bases removed from V and 0 bases from J, the gap between germline ends came to 14 bases. The CDR3 extends over 16 amino acids. Germline V gene sequence: CDR1 SGHRS, CDR2 YFSETQ. The CDR3 is CASSSSGAPSTDTQYF. The CDR3, as DNA: TGCGCCAGCAGCTCCTCAGGGGCCCCTAGCACAGATACGCAGTATTTT.

The V call is TRBV7-3, the J call TRBJ1-4, with 9 bases that match TRBD1. Germline V gene lookup returns CDR1 SGHTA and CDR2 FQGTGA. The trim removed 8 bases at V and 8 bases at J, leaving 6 bases unmatched. This CDR3 region has 13 residues. The CDR3 bases are TGTGCCAGCGGCGACAGGGGGGGCGAAAAACTGTTTTTT. This encodes CASGDRGGEKLFF.

The rearrangement uses TRBV15 and TRBJ1-5, with TRBD1 as a possible D gene (6 bases). Trimming shortened V by 5 bases and J by 3 bases, and 11 bases separated the two germline ends. The CDR3 has 14 amino acids. The germline V gene encodes CDR1 LNHNV and CDR2 YYDKDF (reference sequence). In DNA form, the CDR3 reads TGTGCCACCAGCCGGCAGGGGTACAATCAGCCCCAGCATTTT. Residues: CATSRQGYNQPQHF.

The CDR3 DNA is TGTGCCAGCAGTTTACCTCTCAGGGGACGGGCAACTAATGAAAAACTGTTTTTT. Translating it yields CASSLPLRGRATNEKLFF. The gene calls are TRBV28 and TRBJ1-4; D may be TRBD1 (6 bases). V lost 2 bases and J 0 bases, leaving 16 bases between the germline ends. Germline V gene lookup returns CDR1 MDHEN and CDR2 SYDVKM. The CDR3 has 18 residues.

This clone was observed a handful of times. This chain connects TRBV30 to TRBJ1-1; tentatively, D is TRBD1 (5 bases). Between the trimmed V and J ends, which lost 3 bases and 4 bases, there was a span of 15 bases. Germline values: CDR1 GTSNPN, CDR2 SVGIG (reference sequence). This CDR3 has 14 residues. The CDR3 loop reads CAWRGDLTGTEAFF. In nucleotides, the CDR3 is TGTGCCTGGAGGGGGGACTTAACTGGCACTGAAGCTTTCTTT.

This chain links TRBV19 with TRBJ2-1, with unresolved D. This CDR3 has 13 residues. V was cut by 6 bases and J by 8 bases, with 14 bases left in between. Germline lookup yields CDR1 LNHDA and CDR2 SQIVND (reference sequence). CDR3 in DNA: TGTGCCAGTAGCCTTCCCAATGCGGATGAGCAGTTCTTC. Encoded protein: CASSLPNADEQFF.

As for this clone: This could be a read error, since a much larger clone is one nucleotide away. The chain couples TRBV11-3 to TRBJ2-7; 8 bases map to TRBD1. Germline lookup yields CDR1 SGHNT and CDR2 YENEEA. V gave up 5 bases and J gave up 6 bases; unmatched junction bases: 3. This CDR3 is built from 12 residues. CDR3 region: CASSLTGGEQYF. As DNA, the CDR3 is TGTGCCAGCAGCCTAACAGGGGGCGAGCAGTACTTC.

This chain uses TRBV2 with TRBJ2-7, with D tentatively TRBD1 (6 bases). The CDR3 is 12 residues long. The V gene lost 5 bases and the J gene lost 6 bases, with 11 bases spanning the gap. Germline V gene lookup returns CDR1 SNHLY and CDR2 FYNNEI. CDR3 region: CASSIQGGEQYF. The DNA of the CDR3 is TGTGCCAGCAGTATACAGGGTGGCGAGCAGTACTTC.

V gene TRBV4-1 combines with J gene TRBJ1-1; 8 bases align to TRBD1. Losses at the gene ends were 0 bases for V and 0 bases for J; bases not matched to a gene: 9. The CDR3 runs to 18 residues. Germline V gives CDR1 MGHRA, CDR2 YSYEKL. The CDR3 DNA reads as TGCGCCAGCAGCCAAGATCGACAGGGGTGGTCGGTGAACACTGAAGCTTTCTTT. This gives the protein CASSQDRQGWSVNTEAFF.

The chain has TRBV13 and TRBJ2-7; 9 nucleotides align to TRBD1. V lost 5 bases to trimming and J lost 4 bases; unmatched junction nucleotides: 6. The CDR3 is made up of 14 amino acids. Per germline, CDR1 PRHDT and CDR2 FYEKMQ (reference sequence). As DNA, the CDR3 is TGTGCCAGCAGCCTGGACAGGGGATTATACGAGCAGTACTTC. Its protein product is CASSLDRGLYEQYF.

About this clone itself: Other DNA sequences in the same sample also yield this CDR3. V is TRBV28 and J is TRBJ1-1, with TRBD1 matching 8 bases. CDR3 length: 12 residues. The V segment lost 5 bases and the J segment 7 bases; nucleotides outside the gene matches: 3. CDR1 and CDR2 from the germline V gene are MDHEN and SYDVKM. CDR3 nucleotide sequence: TGTGCCAGCAGTCTAGGACAGGGTGAAGCTTTCTTT. As protein: CASSLGQGEAFF.

This rearrangement joins TRBV15 to TRBJ1-1; tentatively, D is TRBD1 (6 bases). Germline values: CDR1 LNHNV, CDR2 YYDKDF (reference sequence). This CDR3 is built from 14 residues. Between the trimmed V and J ends, which lost 1 base and 6 bases, there was a span of 12 bases. The CDR3: CATSRGDTVPEAFF. The CDR3 bases are TGTGCCACCAGCAGAGGGGACACCGTCCCTGAAGCTTTCTTT.

J is TRBJ2-5 and V is TRBV6-2 or TRBV6-3; the D gene is possibly TRBD1 (5 bases). The V end lost 0 bases, the J end lost 11 bases, and 10 bases lay between the germline ends. This CDR3 is built from 12 residues. Germline CDR1 reads MNHEY; CDR2 reads SVGEGT. The CDR3 here is CASSYSKGIQYF. The CDR3 DNA reads as TGTGCCAGCAGTTACTCGAAGGGGATACAGTACTTC.

CDR3 amino acids: CASSSERDNEQFF. The CDR3 region has the DNA TGTGCCAGCAGCTCCGAGCGGGACAATGAGCAGTTCTTC. The V gene is TRBV13, the J gene TRBJ2-1; maybe TRBD2 (6 bases). The CDR3 length is 13 residues. CDR1 and CDR2 (germline): PRHDT, FYEKMQ (reference sequence). The germline V and J ends were trimmed by 4 bases and 5 bases, with 9 bases remaining between them.

In this sample, this clone turned up once. The chain joins TRBV9 to TRBJ2-3; possibly TRBD2 for D (5 bases). The ends were cut back, 0 bases at V and 3 bases at J, with 11 bases in the middle. The CDR3 contains 15 residues. Germline assignment: CDR1 SGDLS and CDR2 YYNGEE. The CDR3 DNA follows: TGTGCCAGCAGCGTAGGAGGGCATTATACAGATACGCAGTATTTT. It translates to CASSVGGHYTDTQYF.

In its sample, this clone was seen once. V usage is TRBV19 and J usage is TRBJ2-3; 7 bases match TRBD2. In germline, CDR1 is LNHDA, CDR2 SQIVND (reference sequence). CDR3 length equals 13 residues. V was pared by 5 bases and J by 9 bases, with 8 bases of the junction left unmatched. CDR3: CASSASGGKTQYF. The DNA of the CDR3 is TGTGCCAGTAGTGCTAGCGGAGGAAAAACGCAGTATTTT.

The chain employs TRBV24-1 and TRBJ2-5; D unresolved. The V gene lost 3 bases and the J gene lost 4 bases, with 8 bases spanning the gap. From germline, CDR1 is KGHDR and CDR2 SFDVKD. CDR3 length: 13 amino acids. The CDR3 loop is CATSDTVPETQYF. The CDR3 nucleotides are TGTGCCACCAGTGATACAGTACCAGAGACCCAGTACTTC.

This clone was recorded a few times. The DNA of the CDR3 is TGTGCCAGCAGTCGGCATCAGGTCTCGGGAAATGAGCAGTTCTTC. Protein product: CASSRHQVSGNEQFF. The chain carries TRBV25-1 and TRBJ2-1; D perhaps matches TRBD2 (5 bases). The CDR3 spans 15 residues. With 5 bases removed from V and 7 bases from J, the gap between germline ends came to 18 bases. CDR1 and CDR2 from the germline V gene are MGHDK and SYGVNS.

The rearrangement uses TRBV14 and TRBJ2-3; tentative D call: TRBD2 (6 bases). With 4 bases removed from V and 3 bases from J, the gap between germline ends came to 20 bases. Germline V gene lookup returns CDR1 SGHDN and CDR2 FVKESK. The CDR3 is 17 amino acids. This CDR3 is CASSRDLPTLRTDTQYF. The CDR3 DNA is TGTGCCAGCAGCCGGGACTTACCTACACTCAGGACAGATACGCAGTATTTT.